This TCR beta chain was identified in a study of Ad26.COV2.S vaccination and SARS-CoV-2 variants (dated by TCRdb to the early 2020s). For the wider study: Vaccine-arm donors were drawn from COV1001, a multicentre, randomized, double-blind, placebo-controlled phase I-IIa trial of Ad26.COV2.S in healthy adults. TCRbeta repertoire sequencing was used to assess the specificity and breadth of SARS-CoV-2-reactive T cell receptors after Ad26.COV2.S vaccination. Dosing of Ad26.COV2.S was intramuscular, at either 5x10^10 or 1x10^11 viral particles, delivered as one shot or as two shots spaced 56 days apart. Throughout the experiments and outcome assessment, investigators stayed blinded to trial group allocation. A total of 32 samples were included in the TCR-sequenced set, comprising around 19 Ad26.COV2.S vaccine recipients, 5 placebo recipients and 8 SARS-CoV-2 convalescent individuals. Trial participants were randomized into five groups of five: low-dose or high-dose Ad26.COV2.S given once or twice, or placebo on both occasions. General conclusions and limits of the study: The authors noted that total T cell responses may have been underestimated by the TCR breadth and depth analyses. The study was not powered for comparison of responses between vaccine doses or regimens. Ad26.COV2.S recipients had higher spike-specific TCR breadth than placebo recipients (P = 0.0014). After vaccination, substantial breadth of spike-specific CD8+ and CD4+ T cell responses was reported. Non-spike TCR breadth was comparable between vaccine and placebo recipients, consistent with the vaccine containing only spike.

The immunoSEQ Assay was used to sequence TCRbeta CDR3 regions. After extraction, genomic DNA underwent amplification by bias-controlled multiplex PCR, followed by high-throughput sequencing. The paper's data handling went like this. To quantify the absolute abundance of each unique TCRbeta CDR3 region, sequences were collapsed and filtered. T cell fraction was estimated by normalizing TCRbeta template counts to usable DNA, which was measured by amplifying reference genes present in all nucleated cells. Repertoire TCRs were annotated as SARS-CoV-2-specific when V gene, CDR3 amino acid sequence and J gene were exactly matched to a known reactive TCR set. The reference SARS-CoV-2 TCR set was derived from MIRA and filtered for enrichment in COVID-19-positive ImmuneCODE repertoires, a step that removed public or cross-reactive TCRs. Based on the MIRA antigens, annotated TCRs were further analysed at the level of specific ORF or position within ORF. Breadth was defined as the number of annotated unique rearrangements divided by the total number of unique productive rearrangements, and depth was defined as the summed frequency of the annotated unique rearrangements. TCR breadth was compared between groups using two-sided Wilcoxon rank-sum tests. What TCRdb holds here is the immuneACCESS table cut down to in-frame rearrangements. Part of the clones is not present; checked against another copy, under half of the missing clones reflect an unresolved V gene, and the others are unexplained. The V and J calls and clone size are taken from that table; D and trimming were inferred from the DNA. The sample includes under 400,000 clones, with roughly 87% observed a single time. Roughly 3.1% of the sample goes to the ten largest clones.

Here V drops 4 bases and J drops 6 bases, and the junction holds 7 bases not matched to any gene. Measured from the cysteine to the phenylalanine, the CDR3 is 14 residues long. The entry retains the CDR3 DNA only, 42 bases that are in frame from base 1. The germline V gene (reference sequence) sets CDR1 to LGHDT and CDR2 to YNNKEL. Note on this clone: The target of this receptor is not known. No qualities accompany the bases; no much larger clone lies one base away.

The sample's treatment or condition, from its label and the paper: about 20 received Ad26.COV2.S at low or high dose, single or two shots; roughly five received placebo; per-sample allocation not given. Repertoires of vaccine and placebo recipients were sequenced from samples taken on day 63 after the first injection. In Cohort 1b, 25 to 30 adults aged 18-55 years were enrolled at a single site in Boston, USA, between 29 July and 7 August 2020. Ad26.COV2.S was a replication-incompetent adenovirus type 26 vector that expressed a prefusion-stabilized SARS-CoV-2 spike protein derived from the original Wuhan strain.

The rearranged chain carries TRBV3-1 (or the pseudogene TRBV3-2) and TRBJ1-1; TRBD1 agrees with 8 junctional bases. The source material was peripheral blood, sampled in a trial of Ad26.COV2.S vaccine versus placebo. The clonotype comes from a person aged 18-65 years who received the Ad26.COV2.S COVID-19 vaccine or a placebo. The CDR3 in this case is CASSPSTGGAEAFF. The nucleotide sequence reads as follows: TGTGCCAGCAGCCCATCAACAGGGGGAGCTGAAGCTTTCTTT.